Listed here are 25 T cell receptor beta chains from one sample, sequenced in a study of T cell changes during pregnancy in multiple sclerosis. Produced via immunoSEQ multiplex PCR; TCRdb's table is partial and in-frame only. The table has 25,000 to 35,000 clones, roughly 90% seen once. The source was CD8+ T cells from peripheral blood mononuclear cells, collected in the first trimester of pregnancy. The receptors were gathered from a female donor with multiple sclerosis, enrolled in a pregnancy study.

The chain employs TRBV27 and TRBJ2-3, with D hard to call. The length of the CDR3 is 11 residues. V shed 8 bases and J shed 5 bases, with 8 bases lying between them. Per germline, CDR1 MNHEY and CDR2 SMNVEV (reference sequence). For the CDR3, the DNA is TGTGCCAGCGCGGTTGGAGATACGCAGTATTTT. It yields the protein CASAVGDTQYF.

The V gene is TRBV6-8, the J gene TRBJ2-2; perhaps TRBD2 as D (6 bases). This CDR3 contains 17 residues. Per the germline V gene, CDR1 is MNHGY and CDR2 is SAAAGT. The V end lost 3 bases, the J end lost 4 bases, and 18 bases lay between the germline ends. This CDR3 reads CASSYSGRTYSTGELFF. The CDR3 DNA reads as TGTGCCAGCAGTTATAGCGGCAGGACGTATAGCACCGGGGAGCTGTTTTTT.

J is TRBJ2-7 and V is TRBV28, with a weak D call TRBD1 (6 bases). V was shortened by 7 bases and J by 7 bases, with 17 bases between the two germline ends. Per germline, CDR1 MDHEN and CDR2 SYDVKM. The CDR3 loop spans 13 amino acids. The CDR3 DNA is TGTGCCAGCACCTCCCCAGGGGTTCGGGAGCAGTACTTC. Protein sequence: CASTSPGVREQYF.

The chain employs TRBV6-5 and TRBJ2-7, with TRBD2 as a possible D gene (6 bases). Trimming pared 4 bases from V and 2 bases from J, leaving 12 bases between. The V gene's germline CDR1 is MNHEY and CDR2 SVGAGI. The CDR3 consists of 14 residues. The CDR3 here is CASSSSRGTYEQYF. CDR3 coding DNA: TGTGCCAGCAGTTCCTCCCGGGGGACCTACGAGCAGTACTTC.

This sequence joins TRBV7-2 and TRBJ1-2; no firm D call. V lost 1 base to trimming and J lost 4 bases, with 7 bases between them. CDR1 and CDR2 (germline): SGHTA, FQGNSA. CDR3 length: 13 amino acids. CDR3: CASSLETSYGYTF. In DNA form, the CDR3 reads TGTGCCAGCAGCTTAGAAACTAGCTATGGCTACACCTTC.

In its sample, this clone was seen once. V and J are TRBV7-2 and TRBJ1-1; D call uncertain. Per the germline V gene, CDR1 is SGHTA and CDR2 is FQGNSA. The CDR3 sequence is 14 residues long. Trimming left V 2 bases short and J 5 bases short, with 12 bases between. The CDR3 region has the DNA TGTGCCAGCAGCTTAATTCTAGAGTTGACTGAAGCTTTCTTT. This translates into CASSLILELTEAFF.

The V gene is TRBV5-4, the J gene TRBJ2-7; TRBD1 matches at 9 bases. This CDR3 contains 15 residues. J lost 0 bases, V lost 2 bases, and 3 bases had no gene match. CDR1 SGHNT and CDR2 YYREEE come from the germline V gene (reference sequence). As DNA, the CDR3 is TGTGCCAGCAGCTTCGGGACAGGGTCCTCCTACGAGCAGTACTTC. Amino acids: CASSFGTGSSYEQYF.

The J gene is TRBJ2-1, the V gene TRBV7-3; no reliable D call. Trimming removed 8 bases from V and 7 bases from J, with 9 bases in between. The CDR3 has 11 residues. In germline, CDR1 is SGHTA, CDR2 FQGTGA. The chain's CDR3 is CASLGLNEQFF. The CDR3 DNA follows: TGTGCCAGCCTGGGCCTTAATGAGCAGTTCTTC.

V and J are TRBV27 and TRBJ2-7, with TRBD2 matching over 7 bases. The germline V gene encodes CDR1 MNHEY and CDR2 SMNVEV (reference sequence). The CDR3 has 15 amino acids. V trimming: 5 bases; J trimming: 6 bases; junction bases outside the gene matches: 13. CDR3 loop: CASSALWEGPPEQYF. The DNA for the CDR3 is TGTGCCAGCAGTGCCCTCTGGGAGGGCCCGCCCGAGCAGTACTTC.

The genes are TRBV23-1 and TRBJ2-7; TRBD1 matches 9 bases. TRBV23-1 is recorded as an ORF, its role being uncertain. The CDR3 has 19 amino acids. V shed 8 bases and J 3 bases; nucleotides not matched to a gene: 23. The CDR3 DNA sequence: TGCGCCAGCCTCATACCGGGACAGGGCCTTAGTTTCCCTGACTACGAGCAGTACTTC. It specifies CASLIPGQGLSFPDYEQYF.

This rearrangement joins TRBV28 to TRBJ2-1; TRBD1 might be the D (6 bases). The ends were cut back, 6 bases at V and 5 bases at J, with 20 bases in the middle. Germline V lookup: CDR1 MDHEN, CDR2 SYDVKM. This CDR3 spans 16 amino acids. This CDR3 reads CASSSLNDRKDNEQFF. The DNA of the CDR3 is TGTGCCAGCAGCTCACTAAATGACAGGAAGGACAATGAGCAGTTCTTC.

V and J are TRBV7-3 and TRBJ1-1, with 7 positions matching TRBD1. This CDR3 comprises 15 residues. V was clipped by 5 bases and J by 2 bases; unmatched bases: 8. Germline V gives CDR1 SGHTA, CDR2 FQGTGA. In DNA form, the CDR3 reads TGTGCCAGCAGCGTGGGACAGTTTCCAAACACTGAAGCTTTCTTT. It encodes CASSVGQFPNTEAFF.

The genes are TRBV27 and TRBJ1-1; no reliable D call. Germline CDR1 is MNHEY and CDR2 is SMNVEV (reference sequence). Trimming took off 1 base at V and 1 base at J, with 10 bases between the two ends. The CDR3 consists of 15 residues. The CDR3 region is CASSLLAGGNTEAFF. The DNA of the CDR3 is TGTGCCAGCAGTTTATTGGCGGGCGGGAACACTGAAGCTTTCTTT.

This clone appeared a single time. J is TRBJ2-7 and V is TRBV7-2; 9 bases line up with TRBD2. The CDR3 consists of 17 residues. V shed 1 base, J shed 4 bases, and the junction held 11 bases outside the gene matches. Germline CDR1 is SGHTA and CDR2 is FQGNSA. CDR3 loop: CASSLVGGGAIGYEQYF. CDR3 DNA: TGTGCCAGCAGCTTAGTTGGCGGGGGGGCCATCGGGTACGAGCAGTACTTC. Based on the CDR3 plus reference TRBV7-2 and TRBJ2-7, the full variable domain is GAGVSQSPSNKVTEKGKDVELRCDPISGHTALYWYRQSLGQGLEFLIYFQGNSAPDKSGLPSDRFSAERTGGSVSTLTIQRTQQEDSAVYLCASSLVGGGAIGYEQYFGPGTRLTVT.

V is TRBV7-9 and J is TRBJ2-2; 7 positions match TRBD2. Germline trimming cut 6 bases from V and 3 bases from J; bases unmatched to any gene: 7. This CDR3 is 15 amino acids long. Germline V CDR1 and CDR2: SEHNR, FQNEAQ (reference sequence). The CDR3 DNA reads TGTGCCAGCAGTGTGGCGGGAGTACACACCGGGGAGCTGTTTTTT. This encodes CASSVAGVHTGELFF.

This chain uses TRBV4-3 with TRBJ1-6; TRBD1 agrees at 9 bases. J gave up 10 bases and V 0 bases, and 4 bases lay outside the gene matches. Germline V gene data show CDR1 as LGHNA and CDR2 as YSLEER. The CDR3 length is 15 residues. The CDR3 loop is CASSQDKGTGSPLHF. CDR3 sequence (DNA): TGCGCCAGCAGCCAAGATAAAGGGACAGGGTCACCCCTCCACTTT.

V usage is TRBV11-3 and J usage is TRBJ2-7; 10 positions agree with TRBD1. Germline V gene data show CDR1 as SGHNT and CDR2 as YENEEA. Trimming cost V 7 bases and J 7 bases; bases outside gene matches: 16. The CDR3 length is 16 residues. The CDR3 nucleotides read TGTGCCAGCACTAACAAAGAAGACAGGGGGCCGGGGGAGCAGTACTTC. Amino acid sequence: CASTNKEDRGPGEQYF.

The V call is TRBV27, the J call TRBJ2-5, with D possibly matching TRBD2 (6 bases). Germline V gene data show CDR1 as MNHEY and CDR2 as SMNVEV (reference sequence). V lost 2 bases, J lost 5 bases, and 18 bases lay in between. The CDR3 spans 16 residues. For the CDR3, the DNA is TGTGCCAGCAGTTTAGGCGGGGTTTTCTCTTTTGAGACCCAGTACTTC. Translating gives CASSLGGVFSFETQYF.

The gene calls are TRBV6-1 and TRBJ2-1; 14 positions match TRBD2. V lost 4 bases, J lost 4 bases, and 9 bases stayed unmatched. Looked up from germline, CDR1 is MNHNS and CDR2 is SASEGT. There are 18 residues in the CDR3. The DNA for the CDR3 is TGTGCCAGCAGTGCCCTGTTAGGACTAGCGGGGGGTTACAATGAGCAGTTCTTC. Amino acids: CASSALLGLAGGYNEQFF.

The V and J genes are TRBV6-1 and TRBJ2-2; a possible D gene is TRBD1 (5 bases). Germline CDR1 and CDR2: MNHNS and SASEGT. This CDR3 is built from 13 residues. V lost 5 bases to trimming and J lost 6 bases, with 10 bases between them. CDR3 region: CASSWGAPGELFF. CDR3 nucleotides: TGTGCCAGCAGTTGGGGCGCGCCCGGGGAGCTGTTTTTT.

The CDR3 bases are TGTGCCGCCGGGACTAGCGGGAGCTACGAGCAGTACTTC. Translation: CAAGTSGSYEQYF. The chain combines TRBV7-3 with TRBJ2-7; 14 bases match TRBD2. This CDR3 spans 13 amino acids. The germline V gene encodes CDR1 SGHTA and CDR2 FQGTGA. With V trimmed by 11 bases and J by 3 bases, 3 bases remained unmatched.

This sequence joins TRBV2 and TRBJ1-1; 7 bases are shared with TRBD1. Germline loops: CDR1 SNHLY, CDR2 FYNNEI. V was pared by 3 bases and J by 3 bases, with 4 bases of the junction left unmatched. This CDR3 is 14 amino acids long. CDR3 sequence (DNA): TGTGCCAGCAGTGAGGCGGGACAGTACACTGAAGCTTTCTTT. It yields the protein CASSEAGQYTEAFF. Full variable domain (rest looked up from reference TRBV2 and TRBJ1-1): EPEVTQTPSHQVTQMGQEVILRCVPISNHLYFYWYRQILGQKVEFLVSFYNNEISEKSEIFDDQFSVERPDGSNFTLKIRSTKLEDSAMYFCASSEAGQYTEAFFGQGTRLTVV.

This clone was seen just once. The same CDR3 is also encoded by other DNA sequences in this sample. The CDR3 here is CASRPTTGFYGYTF. The CDR3 DNA reads TGTGCCAGCAGACCAACGACAGGGTTCTATGGCTACACCTTC. This rearrangement joins TRBV5-6 to TRBJ1-2, with 7 bases matching TRBD1. Germline loops: CDR1 SGHDT, CDR2 YYEEEE. V shed 5 bases, J shed 4 bases, and the junction held 8 bases outside the gene matches. CDR3 length equals 14 residues.

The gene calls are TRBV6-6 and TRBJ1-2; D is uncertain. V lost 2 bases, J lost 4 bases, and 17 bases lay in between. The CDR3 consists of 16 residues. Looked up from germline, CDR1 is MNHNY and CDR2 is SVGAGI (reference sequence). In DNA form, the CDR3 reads TGTGCCAGCAGTTACGAACCAGTCAACGCCTTCTATGGCTACACCTTC. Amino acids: CASSYEPVNAFYGYTF.

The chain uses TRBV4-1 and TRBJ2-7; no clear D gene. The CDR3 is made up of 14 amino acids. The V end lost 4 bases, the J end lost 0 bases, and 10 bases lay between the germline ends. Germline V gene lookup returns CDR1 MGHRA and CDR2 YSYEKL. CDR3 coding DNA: TGCGCCAGCAGCCTCGCCGGGTCCTCCTACGAGCAGTACTTC. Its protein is CASSLAGSSYEQYF.